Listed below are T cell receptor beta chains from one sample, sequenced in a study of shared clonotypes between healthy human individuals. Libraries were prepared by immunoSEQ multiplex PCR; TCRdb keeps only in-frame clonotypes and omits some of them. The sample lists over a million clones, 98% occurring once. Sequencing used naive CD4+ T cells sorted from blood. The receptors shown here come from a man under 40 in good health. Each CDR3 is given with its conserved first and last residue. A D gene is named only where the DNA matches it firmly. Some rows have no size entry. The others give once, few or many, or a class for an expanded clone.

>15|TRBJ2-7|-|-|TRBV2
TGTGCCAGCAGTGACAGGGGACCCAGGTCCTACGAGCAGTACTTC
CASSDRGPRSYEQYF
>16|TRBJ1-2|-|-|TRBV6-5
TGTGCCAGCAGTTATCTTCAGGACCCACAAAGTGGTGGCTACACCTTC
CASSYLQDPQSGGYTF
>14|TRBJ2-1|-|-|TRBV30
TGTGCCTGGAGGCGGGGAGTCTTGTCCAATGAGCAGTTCTTC
CAWRRGVLSNEQFF
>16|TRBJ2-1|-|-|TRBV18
TGTGCCAGCTCACCGTGGGTTTGGGCTAACTACAATGAGCAGTTCTTC
CASSPWVWANYNEQFF
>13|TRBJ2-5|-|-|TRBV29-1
TGCAGCGTTGGCCGTAGTGAGAGAGAGACCCAGTACTTC
CSVGRSERETQYF
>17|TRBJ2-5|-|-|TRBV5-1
TGCGCCAGCAGCTTGGAGTGGGGCCTCGACGGACAAGAGACCCAGTACTTC
CASSLEWGLDGQETQYF
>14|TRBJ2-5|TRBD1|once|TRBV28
TGTGCCAGCAGTTTAGTAGGGGGCGAAGGGACCCAGTACTTC
CASSLVGGEGTQYF
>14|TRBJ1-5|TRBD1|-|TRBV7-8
TGTGCCAGCAGCCTAGGGACAGGCAATCAGCCCCAGCATTTT
CASSLGTGNQPQHF
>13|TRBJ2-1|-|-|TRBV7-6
TGTGCCAGCGGAAAGGAGATTTTCAATGAGCAGTTCTTC
CASGKEIFNEQFF
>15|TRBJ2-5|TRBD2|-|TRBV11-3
TGTGCCAGCAGCTTAAGCGGGAGTCTCCAAGAGACCCAGTACTTC
CASSLSGSLQETQYF
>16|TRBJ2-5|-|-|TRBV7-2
TGTGCCAGCAGCTCCGGGCCCCTAGTCAGAAGTCGGACCCAGTACTTC
CASSSGPLVRSRTQYF
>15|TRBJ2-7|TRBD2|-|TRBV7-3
TGTGCCAGCAGCTTAGCGGGAGGGCTCTCCTACGAGCAGTACTTC
CASSLAGGLSYEQYF
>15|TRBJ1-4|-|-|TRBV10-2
TGCGCCAGCAGTGAGTCAGGACGGCGTAATGAAAAACTGTTTTTT
CASSESGRRNEKLFF
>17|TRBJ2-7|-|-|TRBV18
TGTGCCAGCTCACCCCGACGGACGGCGTCGAGCTCCTACGAGCAGTACTTC
CASSPRRTASSSYEQYF
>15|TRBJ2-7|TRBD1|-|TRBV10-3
TGTGCCATCAGTGGAGGACAGGGGGTGACCTACGAGCAGTACTTC
CAISGGQGVTYEQYF
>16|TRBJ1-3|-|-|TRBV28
TGTGCCAGCAGTTATAGTGGACACAACTCTGGAAACACCATATATTTT
CASSYSGHNSGNTIYF
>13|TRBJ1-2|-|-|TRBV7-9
TGTGCCACCCCAATGCCTTCTGACTATGGCTACACCTTC
CATPMPSDYGYTF
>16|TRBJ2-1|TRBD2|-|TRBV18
TGTGCCAGCTCATCCTGGACTAGCGGGAGGATTAATGAGCAGTTCTTC
CASSSWTSGRINEQFF
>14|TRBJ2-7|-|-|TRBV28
TGTGCCAGCACTCTCATCTCCGGGACCTACGAGCAGTACTTC
CASTLISGTYEQYF
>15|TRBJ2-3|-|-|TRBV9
TGTGCCAGCAGCGTAGCTAGCGTTGCCTCAGATACGCAGTATTTT
CASSVASVASDTQYF
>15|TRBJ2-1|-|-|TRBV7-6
TGTGCCAGCAGTTTCACCACCTTATGGGACAATGAGCAGTTCTTC
CASSFTTLWDNEQFF
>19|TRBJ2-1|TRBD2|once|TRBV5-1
TGCGCCAGCAGCTTGGGCCTAGCGGGAGGAAAGAGGTCCTACAATGAGCAGTTCTTC
CASSLGLAGGKRSYNEQFF
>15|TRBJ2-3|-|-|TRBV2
TGTGCCAGCAGGGGCTCCCGGACTTTCACAGATACGCAGTATTTT
CASRGSRTFTDTQYF
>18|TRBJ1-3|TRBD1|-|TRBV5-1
TGCGCCAGCAGACGAGGACAGGGATCCCTGAGCTCTGGAAACACCATATATTTT
CASRRGQGSLSSGNTIYF
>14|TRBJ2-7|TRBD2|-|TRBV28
TGTGCCACTAAAGCGGGAACGCGGTGGGGCGAGCAGTACTTC
CATKAGTRWGEQYF
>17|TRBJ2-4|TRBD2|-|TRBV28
TGTGCCAGCAGTCCAACAACGACTAGCGGGATAACAAACATTCAGTACTTC
CASSPTTTSGITNIQYF
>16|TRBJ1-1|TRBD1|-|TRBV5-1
TGCGCCAGCAGCCTTCAAGACTGGGACAGGGGGCTTGAAGCTTTCTTT
CASSLQDWDRGLEAFF
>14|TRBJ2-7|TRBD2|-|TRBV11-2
TGTGCCAGCAGCTTACTAGCGGGCTCCTACGAGCAGTACTTC
CASSLLAGSYEQYF
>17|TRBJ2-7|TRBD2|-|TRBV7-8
TGTGCCAGCAGCTTCTTTAATCCGGGAGGGAGGCCCTACGAGCAGTACTTC
CASSFFNPGGRPYEQYF
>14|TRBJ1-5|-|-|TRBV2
TGTGCCAGCAGCAGGGACTCTGGAAATCAGCCCCAGCATTTT
CASSRDSGNQPQHF
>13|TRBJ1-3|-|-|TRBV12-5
TGTGCTAGTGCTCAGGGGACTGGAAACACCATATATTTT
CASAQGTGNTIYF
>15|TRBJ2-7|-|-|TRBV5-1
TGCGCCAGCAGCTTGGGCGGAGGGATTTCCTACGAGCAGTACTTC
CASSLGGGISYEQYF
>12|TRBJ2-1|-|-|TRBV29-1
TGCAGCGTTGCGTCTAGCAAGTCTTTGCAGTTCTTC
CSVASSKSLQFF
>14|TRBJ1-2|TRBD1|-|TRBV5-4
TGTGCCAGCAGCTCCAAGACAGGGAACTATGGCTACACCTTC
CASSSKTGNYGYTF
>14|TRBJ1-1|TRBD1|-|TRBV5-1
TGCGCCAGCAGCTTGGGGACAGGGGGTACTGAAGCTTTCTTT
CASSLGTGGTEAFF
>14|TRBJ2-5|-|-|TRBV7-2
TGTGCCAGCAGCTTAGGCTGGGGGGAGCAGACCCAGTACTTC
CASSLGWGEQTQYF
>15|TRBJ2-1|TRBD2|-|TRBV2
TGTGCCAGCAGAGCCGGGACTATGGGGCTCAATGAGCAGTTCTTC
CASRAGTMGLNEQFF
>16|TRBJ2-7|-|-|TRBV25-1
TGTGCCAGCAGTGACGTCACGGCTAGCGCCTCCTACGAGCAGTACTTC
CASSDVTASASYEQYF
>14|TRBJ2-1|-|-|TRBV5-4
TGTGCCAGCAGCTTCCGGGAGCGGGACAATGAGCAGTTCTTC
CASSFRERDNEQFF
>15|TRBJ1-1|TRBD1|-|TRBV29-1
TGCAGCGTTGAGGGAGCGGACAGGGGGAACACTGAAGCTTTCTTT
CSVEGADRGNTEAFF
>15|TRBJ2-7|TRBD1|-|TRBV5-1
TGCGCCAGCAGCTTCTCCGGGACAGGCACCGACGAGCAGTACTTC
CASSFSGTGTDEQYF
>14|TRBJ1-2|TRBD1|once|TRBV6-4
TGTGCCAGCAGTGACTCGCTCAGGGGGGATGGCTACACCTTC
CASSDSLRGDGYTF
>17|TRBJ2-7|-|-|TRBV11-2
TGTGCCAGCAGCTTATCAGGTGGGGTTGGGAACTCCTACGAGCAGTACTTC
CASSLSGGVGNSYEQYF
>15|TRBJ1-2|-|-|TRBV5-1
TGCGCCAGCAGCTTGGCCCCACAGGTTAACTATGGCTACACCTTC
CASSLAPQVNYGYTF
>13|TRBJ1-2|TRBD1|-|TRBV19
TGTGCCAGTAGTGAGAGGACAGGGTGGGGCTACACCTTC
CASSERTGWGYTF
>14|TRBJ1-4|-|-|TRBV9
TGTGCCAGCAGCGAGGGCAACGTTAATGAAAAACTGTTTTTT
CASSEGNVNEKLFF
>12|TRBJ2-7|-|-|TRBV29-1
TGCAGCGTTGTAAAGGACAGCTACGAGCAGTACTTC
CSVVKDSYEQYF
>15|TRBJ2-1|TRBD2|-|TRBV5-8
TGTGCCAGCAGCTTACCGGGACTAGCGCTCAATGAGCAGTTCTTC
CASSLPGLALNEQFF
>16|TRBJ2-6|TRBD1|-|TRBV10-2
TGCGCCAGCAGTGAGATGGACAGGGCTGGGGCCAACGTCCTGACTTTC
CASSEMDRAGANVLTF
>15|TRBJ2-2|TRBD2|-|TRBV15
TGTGCCACAGGACTAGCGGGAACGAACACCGGGGAGCTGTTTTTT
CATGLAGTNTGELFF
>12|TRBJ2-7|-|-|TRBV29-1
TGCAGCGTTGTGGACAGAACCTACGAGCAGTACTTC
CSVVDRTYEQYF
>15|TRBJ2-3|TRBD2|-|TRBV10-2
TGCGCCAGCAGTGCCGGGACTAGCGGAACAGATACGCAGTATTTT
CASSAGTSGTDTQYF
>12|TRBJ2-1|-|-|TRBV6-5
TGTGCCAGCAGCGGGGCGAAGAATGAGCAGTTCTTC
CASSGAKNEQFF
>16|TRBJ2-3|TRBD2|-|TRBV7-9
TGTGCCAGCAGCCGACTAGCGGGAGGGACCACAGATACGCAGTATTTT
CASSRLAGGTTDTQYF
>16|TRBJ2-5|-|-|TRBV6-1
TGTGCCAGCAGTGCAGGGGACACGTCCGGGAGAGAGACCCAGTACTTC
CASSAGDTSGRETQYF
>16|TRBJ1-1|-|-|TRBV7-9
TGTGCCAGCAGCTTACCCAATGGCAGGGCTACTACTGAAGCTTTCTTT
CASSLPNGRATTEAFF